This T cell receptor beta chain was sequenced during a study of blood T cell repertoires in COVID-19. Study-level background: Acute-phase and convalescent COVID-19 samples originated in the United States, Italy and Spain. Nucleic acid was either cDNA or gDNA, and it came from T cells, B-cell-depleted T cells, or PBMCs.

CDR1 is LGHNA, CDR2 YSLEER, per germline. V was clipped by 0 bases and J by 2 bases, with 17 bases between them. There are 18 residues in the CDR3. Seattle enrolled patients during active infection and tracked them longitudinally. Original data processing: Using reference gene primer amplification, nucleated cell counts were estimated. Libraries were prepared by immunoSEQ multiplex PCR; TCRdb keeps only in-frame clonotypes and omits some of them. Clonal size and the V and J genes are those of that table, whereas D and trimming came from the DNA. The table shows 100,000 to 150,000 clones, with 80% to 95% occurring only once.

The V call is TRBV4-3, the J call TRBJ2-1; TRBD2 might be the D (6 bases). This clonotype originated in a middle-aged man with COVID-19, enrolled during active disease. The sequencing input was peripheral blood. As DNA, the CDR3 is TGCGCCAGCAGCCAAGATGGTAGGCGCGGGACGCCCTACAATGAGCAGTTCTTC. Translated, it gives CASSQDGRRGTPYNEQFF.